The clone carrying this T cell receptor (beta chain) was counted ten times or more. The data stem from a study of neurological immune-mediated disorders. 5'RACE generated cDNA with 10-nucleotide random UMIs. TCRdb re-called the 5' RACE reads with MiXCR, one entry per CDR3 protein. The sample lists fewer than 30,000 distinct CDR3 sequences; roughly 7% were seen once. Germline CDR1 and CDR2: SQVTM and ANQGSEA. V lost 4 bases and J lost 3, with 7 bases in between. The CDR3 runs to 11 residues. 2 million PBMCs stored at -80 C were the source of the unsorted libraries. Sequencing used PBMCs. This chain links TRBV29-1 with TRBJ2-7; weak D call: TRBD2 (6 bases). The sequence derives from a woman aged 40 to 50 in good health. This chain's CDR3 is CSVGEVYEQYF. The CDR3, as DNA: TGCAGCGTTGGGGAGGTCTACGAGCAGTACTTC.